The 8 T cell receptor beta chains presented below share a single source sample, sequenced in a study of T cells in women clearing cervical HPV infection. The method was immunoSEQ multiplex PCR; TCRdb's version includes in-frame clones alone and lacks a portion of them. This sample's table reports about 30,000 clones. The sample taken for sequencing was blood buffy coat. The source of these receptors is a woman aged 18 to 75 with a cervical HPV16 infection that either progressed to CIN3+ or cleared (not recorded which).

To note about this clone: The read falls 3 residues short of the CDR3 end, and the missing part is taken from the germline J gene. V gene TRBV5-5 combines with J gene TRBJ2-7; 7 nucleotides line up with TRBD1. CDR3 length: 15 residues. Losses at the gene ends were 3 bases for V and 0 bases for J; bases not matched to a gene: 6. Germline-derived CDR1 and CDR2 are SGHKS and YYEKEE (reference sequence). The CDR3 bases that were read are TGTGCCAGCAGCTGGGCGACAGGGAGCTCCTACGAG. This translates into CASSWATGSSYE. The CDR3 reads in full as CASSWATGSSYEQYF.

Concerning this clone: The DNA ends 3 residues before the CDR3 does, and the rest of the CDR3 is filled in from the germline J gene. The genes are TRBV2 and TRBJ2-6, with TRBD2 identical over 10 bases. The CDR3 has 17 amino acids. With 5 bases clipped from V and 4 bases from J, the junction kept 8 bases outside the gene matches. Germline CDR1 is SNHLY and CDR2 is FYNNEI. The CDR3 protein is CASSPLSGGPGANVLTF. CDR3 DNA, as far as it was read: TGTGCCAGCAGTCCCCTTAGCGGGGGGCCCGGGGCCAACGTC.

Notes on this clone: Read coverage stops 3 residues before the CDR3 terminus; the germline J gene supplies the remainder. V usage is TRBV20-1 and J usage is TRBJ2-5; no firm D call. CDR1 DFQATT and CDR2 SNEGSKA come from the germline V gene (reference sequence). CDR3 length equals 14 residues. The V gene lost 3 bases and the J gene lost 1 base, with 12 bases spanning the gap. The part of the CDR3 DNA that was read is TGCAGTGCTAGGAAGGGCCAGAGCCAAGAGACC. This encodes CSARKGQSQET. The complete CDR3 protein is CSARKGQSQETQYF.

With regard to this clone: The read comes to an end 3 residues before the CDR3 does, leaving the germline J gene to fill in the end. This chain connects TRBV2 to TRBJ2-4, with TRBD1 matching 7 bases. The germline gives CDR1 SNHLY, CDR2 FYNNEI. The CDR3 extends over 15 amino acids. The trim removed 3 bases at V and 5 bases at J, leaving 7 bases unmatched. The CDR3: CASSDRTGGENIQYF. Incomplete CDR3 DNA: TGTGCCAGCAGTGACAGGACAGGAGGTGAAAACATT.

As regards this clone: The read is 3 residues too short to cover the CDR3 end, so that end is filled in from the germline J gene. The genes are TRBV5-1 and TRBJ2-3; TRBD1 agrees at 9 bases. The ends lost 3 bases at V and 2 bases at J; junction bases unmatched: 4. This CDR3 is built from 15 residues. CDR1 is SGHRS and CDR2 is YFSETQ in the germline V gene. The sequenced part of the CDR3 DNA is TGCGCCAGCAGCTCCGGGACAGGGATCACAGATACG. Translation gives CASSSGTGITDT. The full CDR3 protein is CASSSGTGITDTQYF.

The CDR3 spells CASSFGTGPNTEAFF. The CDR3 bases that were read are TGTGCCAGCAGCTTCGGGACAGGTCCGAACACTGAA. The rearrangement links TRBV7-9 to TRBJ1-1; 8 bases match TRBD1. The read ends 3 residues early relative to the CDR3; the germline J gene fills the gap. J gave up 1 base and V 3 bases, and 4 bases lay outside the gene matches. The CDR3 runs to 15 residues. The V gene's germline CDR1 is SEHNR and CDR2 FQNEAQ (reference sequence). The entire variable domain, with the rest obtained from reference TRBV7-9 and TRBJ1-1, is as follows: DTGVSQNPRHKITKRGQNVTFRCDPISEHNRLYWYRQTLGQGPEFLTYFQNEAQLEKSRLLSDRFSAERPKGSFSTLEIQRTEQGDSAMYLCASSFGTGPNTEAFFGQGTRLTVV.

A remark on this clone: The CDR3 is cut off 3 residues early in the read; its end comes from the germline J gene. J is TRBJ2-7 and V is TRBV20-1, with 8 bases that match TRBD1. V shed 5 bases, J shed 5 bases, and the junction held 8 bases outside the gene matches. This CDR3 region has 13 residues. Germline V lookup: CDR1 DFQATT, CDR2 SNEGSKA (reference sequence). The CDR3 here is CSAERQGWDEQYF. CDR3 DNA, as far as it was read: TGCAGTGCTGAAAGACAGGGGTGGGACGAG.

Concerning this clone: The CDR3 end falls 3 residues outside the read, so it is completed with the germline J gene. The V and J genes are TRBV10-3 and TRBJ2-7, with TRBD2 identical over 8 bases. Germline V CDR1 and CDR2: ENHRY, SYGVKD. The J segment lost 0 bases and the V segment lost 6 bases, leaving 10 bases of the junction unmatched. This CDR3 contains 16 residues. The CDR3 loop reads CAIREHSGTSSYEQYF. CDR3 bases read: TGTGCCATCAGGGAACATAGCGGGACTAGCTCCTACGAG.